This entry lists 9 T cell receptor beta chains sequenced from one sample in a study of tumor-infiltrating lymphocytes in primary liver carcinoma. Starting from approximately 0.45 ug of total RNA, TCR beta cDNA was produced with a primer in the constant region. Libraries of TCR beta came from three nested multiplex PCR rounds with slightly modified ARM-PCR. Running 10 cycles apiece, the first two PCR rounds relied on TRBV1-TRBV30 forward primers together with a C-beta reverse primer. TCRdb re-called the multiplex PCR reads with MiXCR, one entry per CDR3 protein. The table lists some 180,000 distinct CDR3 sequences, 85% of them singletons, with around 18% in the top ten. The study co-extracted DNA and RNA from 20-30 mg of unsorted bulk tissue. Sequenced: tumor tissue from primary liver carcinoma. The receptor set was obtained from a middle-aged man with primary liver carcinoma and hepatitis B virus infection.

This clonotype was recorded once. Germline is not matched at one junction end, which may reflect a read error. The chain carries TRBV28 and TRBJ2-7; a weak D match, TRBD1 (5 bases). There are 12 residues in the CDR3. Germline V CDR1 and CDR2: MDHEN, SYDVKM. The CDR3 protein is CASRTLQAEHYF. The CDR3 region has the DNA TGTGCCAGCAGGACACTACAGGCTGAGCACTACTTC.

This chain links TRBV4-1 with TRBJ2-6; tentative D call: TRBD2 (5 bases). The CDR3 is 18 residues long. The germline CDR1 and CDR2 sequences are MGHRA and YSYEKL. Trimming removed 6 bases from V and 5 bases from J, with 23 bases in between. The CDR3 here is CASSQPEEGVGRANVLTF. The CDR3 nucleotides are TGCGCCAGCAGTCAACCGGAAGAGGGTGTCGGAAGGGCCAACGTCCTGACTTTC.

The chain joins TRBV29-1 to TRBJ2-1, with D possibly being TRBD1 (5 bases). V was shortened by 4 bases and J by 8 bases, with 12 bases between the two germline ends. Germline CDR1 SQVTM, CDR2 ANQGSEA. The CDR3 consists of 12 residues. CDR3 nucleotides: TGCAGCGTTGTACAGATAGGGGATGAGCAGTTCTTC. This codes for CSVVQIGDEQFF.

In its sample, this clonotype was seen many times. The limits of the CDR3 on the DNA are not certain, so only TCRdb's listed CDR3 is given. The genes are TRBV4-1 and TRBJ1-2; the table's D call, TRBD1, has no DNA check behind it. CDR1 and CDR2 (germline): MGHRA, YSYEKL. The length of the CDR3 is 15 amino acids, counting both ends. CDR3 region: CASSQDTSAPGGYTF.

Notes on this clonotype: The germline gene is not matched at one end of the junction; a read error may be the cause. The rearrangement links TRBV5-4 to TRBJ2-1; unclear D gene. Germline V lookup: CDR1 SGHNT, CDR2 YYREEE (reference sequence). The CDR3 loop spans 15 amino acids. Written as DNA, the CDR3 is TGTGCCAGCAGCTTGGAGGGCTGGAGCCACAATGACCAGTTCTTC. Translated: CASSLEGWSHNDQFF.

In the case of this clonotype: The junction differs from germline at one of its ends, possibly a read error. The CDR3 protein is CASTLRRENADTQYF. CDR3 sequence (DNA): TGCGCCAGCACCCTGAGACGAGAAAACGCAGATACGCAGTATTTT. The chain recombines TRBV12-3 or TRBV12-4 with TRBJ2-3; D gene unclear. This CDR3 comprises 15 residues.

As to this clonotype: A clone one base away is much larger, so this may be a read error. The rearrangement uses TRBV30 and TRBJ2-3; D ambiguous. Deletions cut 0 bases from V and 6 bases from J, with 10 bases between. Germline V gene sequence: CDR1 GTSNPN, CDR2 SVGIG (reference sequence). This CDR3 is built from 13 residues. CDR3 DNA: TGTGCCTGGAGTGTAAATCAGCTGGATACGCAGTATTTT. It is translated as CAWSVNQLDTQYF. Combining the CDR3 with reference TRBV30 and TRBJ2-3 gives the whole variable domain SQTIHQWPATLVQPVGSPLSLECTVEGTSNPNLYWYRQAAGRGLQLLFYSVGIGQISSEVPQNLSASRPQDRQFILSSKKLLLSDSGFYLCAWSVNQLDTQYFGPGTRLTVL.

This chain joins TRBV28 and TRBJ1-1, with D unresolved. Trimming took off 6 bases at V and 1 base at J, with 12 bases between the two ends. CDR1 and CDR2 (germline): MDHEN, SYDVKM. This CDR3 is built from 14 residues. The CDR3 bases are TGTGCCAGCAGCTTAATCCATGCGAACACTGAAGCTTTCTTT. Translation gives CASSLIHANTEAFF.

The CDR3 is CASSSWDIARNSPLHF. The CDR3 DNA is TGCGCCAGCAGCTCCTGGGACATAGCAAGGAATTCACCCCTCCACTTT. This chain uses TRBV4-3 with TRBJ1-6; D possibly corresponds to TRBD1 (6 bases). CDR3 length equals 16 residues. V shed 5 bases and J shed 7 bases, with 18 bases lying between them. Germline V gene sequence: CDR1 LGHNA, CDR2 YSLEER.